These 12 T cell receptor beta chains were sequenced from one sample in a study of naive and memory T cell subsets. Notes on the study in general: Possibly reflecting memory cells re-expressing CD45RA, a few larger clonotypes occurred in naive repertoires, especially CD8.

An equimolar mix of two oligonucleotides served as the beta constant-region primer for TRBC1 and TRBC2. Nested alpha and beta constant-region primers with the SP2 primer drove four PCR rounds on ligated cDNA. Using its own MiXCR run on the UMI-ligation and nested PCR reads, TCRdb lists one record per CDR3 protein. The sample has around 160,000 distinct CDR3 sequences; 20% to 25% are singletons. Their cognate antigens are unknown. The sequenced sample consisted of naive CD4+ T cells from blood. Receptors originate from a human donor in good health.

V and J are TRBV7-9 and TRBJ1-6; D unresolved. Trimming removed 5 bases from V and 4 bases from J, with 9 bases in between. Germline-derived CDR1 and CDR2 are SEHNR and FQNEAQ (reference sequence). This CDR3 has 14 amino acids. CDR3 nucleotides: TGTGCCAGCAGCCCCCCCAGATATAATTCACCCCTCCACTTT. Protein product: CASSPPRYNSPLHF.

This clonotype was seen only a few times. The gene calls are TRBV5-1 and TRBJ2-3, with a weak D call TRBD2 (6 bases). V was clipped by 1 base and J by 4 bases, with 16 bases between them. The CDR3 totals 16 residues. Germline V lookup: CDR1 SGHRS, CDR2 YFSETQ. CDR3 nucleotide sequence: TGCGCCAGCAGCTTGCAGGGTAGCGGTCGCGCAGATACGCAGTATTTT. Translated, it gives CASSLQGSGRADTQYF.

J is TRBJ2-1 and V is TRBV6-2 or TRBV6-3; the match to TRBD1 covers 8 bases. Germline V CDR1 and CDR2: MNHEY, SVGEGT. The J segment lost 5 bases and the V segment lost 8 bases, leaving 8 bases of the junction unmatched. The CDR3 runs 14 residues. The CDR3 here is CASRRTGSHNEQFF. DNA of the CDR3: TGTGCCAGCCGAAGGACAGGGTCCCACAATGAGCAGTTCTTC.

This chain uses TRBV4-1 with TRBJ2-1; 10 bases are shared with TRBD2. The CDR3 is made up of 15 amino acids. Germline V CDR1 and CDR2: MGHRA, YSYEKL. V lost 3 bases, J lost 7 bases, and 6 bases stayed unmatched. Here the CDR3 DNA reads TGCGCCAGCAGCCATAGCGGGACTAGCGATAATGAGCAGTTCTTC. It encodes CASSHSGTSDNEQFF.

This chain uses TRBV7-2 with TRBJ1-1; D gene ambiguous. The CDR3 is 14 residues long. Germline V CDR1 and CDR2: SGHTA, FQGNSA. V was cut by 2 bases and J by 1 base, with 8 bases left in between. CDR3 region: CASSLLRENTEAFF. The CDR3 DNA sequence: TGTGCCAGCAGCTTATTACGGGAGAACACTGAAGCTTTCTTT. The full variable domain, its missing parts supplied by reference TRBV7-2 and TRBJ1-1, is GAGVSQSPSNKVTEKGKDVELRCDPISGHTALYWYRQSLGQGLEFLIYFQGNSAPDKSGLPSDRFSAERTGGSVSTLTIQRTQQEDSAVYLCASSLLRENTEAFFGQGTRLTVV.

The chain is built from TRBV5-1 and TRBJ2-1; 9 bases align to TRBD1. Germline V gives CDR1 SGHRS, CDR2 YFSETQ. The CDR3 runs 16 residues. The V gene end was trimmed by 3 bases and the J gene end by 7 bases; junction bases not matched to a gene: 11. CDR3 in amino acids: CASSSRGGQGSNEQFF. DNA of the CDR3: TGCGCCAGCAGCTCGCGTGGGGGACAGGGTTCGAATGAGCAGTTCTTC.

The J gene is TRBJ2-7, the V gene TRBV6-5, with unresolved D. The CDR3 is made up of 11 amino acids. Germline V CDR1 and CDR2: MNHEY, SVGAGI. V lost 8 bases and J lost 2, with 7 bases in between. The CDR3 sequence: CASGRAYEQYF. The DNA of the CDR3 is TGTGCCAGCGGTAGAGCCTACGAGCAGTACTTC.

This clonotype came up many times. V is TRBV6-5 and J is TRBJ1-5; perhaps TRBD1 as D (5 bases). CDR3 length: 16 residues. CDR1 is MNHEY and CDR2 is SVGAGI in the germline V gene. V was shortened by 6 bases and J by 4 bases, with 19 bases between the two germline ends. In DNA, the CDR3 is TGTGCCAGCAGATCCCCGGCAGGGCAGGCGAATCAGCCCCAGCATTTT. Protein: CASRSPAGQANQPQHF.

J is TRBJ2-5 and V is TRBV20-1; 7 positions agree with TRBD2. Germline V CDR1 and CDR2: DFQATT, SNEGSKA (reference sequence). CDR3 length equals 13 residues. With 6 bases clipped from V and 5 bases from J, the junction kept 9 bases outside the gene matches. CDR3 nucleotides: TGCAGTGCCGGGGCGGGGGTCTCGGAGACCCAGTACTTC. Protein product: CSAGAGVSETQYF.

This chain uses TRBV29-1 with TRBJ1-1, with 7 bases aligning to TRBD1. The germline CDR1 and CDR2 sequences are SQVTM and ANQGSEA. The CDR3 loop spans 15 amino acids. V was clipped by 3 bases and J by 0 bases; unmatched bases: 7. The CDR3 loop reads CSVEVRQGLNTEAFF. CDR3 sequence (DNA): TGCAGCGTTGAGGTGAGACAGGGACTGAACACTGAAGCTTTCTTT. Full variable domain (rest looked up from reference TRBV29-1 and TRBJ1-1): SAVISQKPSRDICQRGTSLTIQCQVDSQVTMMFWYRQQPGQSLTLIATANQGSEATYESGFVIDKFPISRPNLTFSTLTVSNMSPEDSSIYLCSVEVRQGLNTEAFFGQGTRLTVV.

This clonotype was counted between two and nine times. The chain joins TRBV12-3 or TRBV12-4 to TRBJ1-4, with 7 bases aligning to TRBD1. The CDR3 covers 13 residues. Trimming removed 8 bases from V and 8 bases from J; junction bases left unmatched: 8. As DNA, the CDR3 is TGTGCCAGCCGGACAGGCATTTTGGAAAAACTGTTTTTT. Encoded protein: CASRTGILEKLFF.

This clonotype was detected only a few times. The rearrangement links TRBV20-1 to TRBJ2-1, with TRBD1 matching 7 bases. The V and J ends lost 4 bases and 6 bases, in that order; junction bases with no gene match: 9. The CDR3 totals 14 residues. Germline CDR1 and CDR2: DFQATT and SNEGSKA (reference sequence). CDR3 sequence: CSANGQANINEQFF. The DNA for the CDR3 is TGCAGTGCTAACGGACAGGCGAATATCAATGAGCAGTTCTTC.